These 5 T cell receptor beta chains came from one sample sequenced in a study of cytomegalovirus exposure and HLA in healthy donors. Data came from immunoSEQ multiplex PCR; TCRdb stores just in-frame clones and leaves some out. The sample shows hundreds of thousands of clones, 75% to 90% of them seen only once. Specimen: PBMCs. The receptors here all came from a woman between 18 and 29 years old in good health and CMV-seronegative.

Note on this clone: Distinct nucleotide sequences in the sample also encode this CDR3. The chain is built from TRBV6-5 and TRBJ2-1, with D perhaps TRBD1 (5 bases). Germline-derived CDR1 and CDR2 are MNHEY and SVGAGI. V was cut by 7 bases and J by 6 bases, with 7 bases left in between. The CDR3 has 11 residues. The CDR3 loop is CASTQGNEQFF. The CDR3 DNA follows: TGTGCCAGCACCCAGGGCAATGAGCAGTTCTTC.

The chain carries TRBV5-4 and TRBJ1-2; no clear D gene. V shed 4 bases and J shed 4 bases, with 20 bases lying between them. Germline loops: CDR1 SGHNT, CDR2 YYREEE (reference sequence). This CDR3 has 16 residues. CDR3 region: CASSITVVEASYGYTF. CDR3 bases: TGTGCCAGCAGCATAACGGTAGTAGAGGCTAGCTATGGCTACACCTTC.

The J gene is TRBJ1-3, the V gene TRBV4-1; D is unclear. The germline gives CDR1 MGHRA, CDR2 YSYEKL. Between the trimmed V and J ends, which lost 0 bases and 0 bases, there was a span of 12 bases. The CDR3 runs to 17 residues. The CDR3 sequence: CASSQEAASLSGNTIYF. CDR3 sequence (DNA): TGCGCCAGCAGCCAAGAAGCGGCCTCCCTCTCTGGAAACACCATATATTTT.

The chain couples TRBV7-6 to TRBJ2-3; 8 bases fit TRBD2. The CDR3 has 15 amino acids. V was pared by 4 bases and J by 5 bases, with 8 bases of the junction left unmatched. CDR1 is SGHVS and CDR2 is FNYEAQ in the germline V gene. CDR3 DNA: TGTGCCAGCAGCTACTCAGCGGGAGCAAAAGATACGCAGTATTTT. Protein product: CASSYSAGAKDTQYF.

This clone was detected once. The CDR3 DNA follows: TGTGCCAGCAGCTGGCTACCGGGACTAGCGGAACCGGAGCATACGCAGTATTTT. Encoded protein: CASSWLPGLAEPEHTQYF. The chain joins TRBV5-6 to TRBJ2-3; 11 nucleotides agree with TRBD2. The J segment lost 7 bases and the V segment lost 3 bases, leaving 16 bases of the junction unmatched. CDR1 and CDR2 (germline): SGHDT, YYEEEE. The CDR3 contains 18 residues.